One T cell receptor beta chain is described in this entry. Its antigen is unknown. CDR1 and CDR2 (germline): MNHNS, SASEGT. The ends were cut back, 2 bases at V and 9 bases at J, with 21 bases in the middle. This CDR3 region has 16 residues. For the second PCR, which ran for roughly 7 to 11 cycles, a sample-barcoded 5' primer and a J-beta primer mix were used. TCRdb re-called the 5' RACE reads through MiXCR, storing one row per CDR3 protein. The table lists around 870,000 distinct CDR3 sequences, about 28% of them singletons, with around a sixth in the top ten. The sample originates from a study of blood T cells in healthy people across ages. Regarding the study as a whole: Strong correlation linked observed beta diversity and percent naive T cells.

Sequencing was performed on blood. The clonotype comes from a woman older than 75 in good health. The chain combines TRBV6-1 with TRBJ2-3, with D tentatively TRBD1 (5 bases). The CDR3 is CASSEYVGATCQTQYF. In nucleotides, the CDR3 is TGTGCCAGCAGTGAATATGTTGGGGCTACTTGTCAAACGCAGTATTTT.